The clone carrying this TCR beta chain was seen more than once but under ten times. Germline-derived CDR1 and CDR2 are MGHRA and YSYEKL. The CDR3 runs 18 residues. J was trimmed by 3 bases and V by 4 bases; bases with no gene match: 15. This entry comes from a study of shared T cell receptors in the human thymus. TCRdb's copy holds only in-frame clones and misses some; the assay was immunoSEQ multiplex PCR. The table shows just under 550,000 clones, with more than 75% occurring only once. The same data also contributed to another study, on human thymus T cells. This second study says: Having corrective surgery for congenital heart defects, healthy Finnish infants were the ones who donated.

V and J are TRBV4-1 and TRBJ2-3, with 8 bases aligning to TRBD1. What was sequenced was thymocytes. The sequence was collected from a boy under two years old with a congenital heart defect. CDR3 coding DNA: TGCGCCAGCAGCCCAAGAAAGGTGAACAGGGGGTGGACAGATACGCAGTATTTT. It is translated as CASSPRKVNRGWTDTQYF.